These 2 T cell receptor beta chains were sequenced from one sample in a study of T-cell memory formation after mild COVID-19. TCRdb fed the 5' RACE reads into MiXCR, producing one record per CDR3 protein. The sample has 250,000 or so distinct CDR3 sequences, 15% to 20% seen once. The sequencing input was PBMCs or a T cell subset sorted from them (not recorded which). The receptors shown here come from a man between 18 and 29 years old who had mild COVID-19 (a few samples of this study predate the infection). Cell type and time point are not known.

This clonotype was seen only a few times. The chain has TRBV7-6 and TRBJ2-5; 7 bases map to TRBD1. After removal of 7 bases from V and 5 bases from J, the junction contained 19 bases not matched to a gene. CDR3 length: 17 amino acids. Germline V gives CDR1 SGHVS, CDR2 FNYEAQ. CDR3 bases: TGTGCCAGCAACCACATCCGGGACAGAGGATACAGGGAGACCCAGTACTTC. Translation: CASNHIRDRGYRETQYF.

This clonotype was recorded many times. The rearrangement uses TRBV5-1 and TRBJ2-4, with TRBD1 identical over 7 bases. The CDR3 contains 16 residues. The germline V gene encodes CDR1 SGHRS and CDR2 YFSETQ. V lost 4 bases to trimming and J lost 0 bases; unmatched junction nucleotides: 7. The CDR3 is CASSPRTGLAKNIQYF. The CDR3 nucleotides are TGCGCCAGCAGCCCCAGGACAGGCCTAGCCAAAAACATTCAGTACTTC.